The 8 T cell receptor beta chains below come from one sample, sequenced in a study of long-term antiretroviral therapy in people with HIV. Survey-level immunoSEQ v3.0 assays were run. Clones were sequenced by immunoSEQ multiplex PCR, and TCRdb holds only the in-frame ones, with some missing. The data show 15,000 to 20,000 clones, with 85% to 90% seen just once and under 9.5% held by the top ten. This specimen consisted of unsorted PBMCs, obtained 4.2 years after starting antiretroviral therapy. The source of these receptors is a man in his fifties or sixties with HIV.

This clone was detected a few times. The genes are TRBV12-5 and TRBJ1-2; TRBD1 aligns across 8 bases. From germline, CDR1 is LGHNT and CDR2 FRNRAP. V lost 1 base to trimming and J lost 6 bases; unmatched junction nucleotides: 1. The CDR3 is 13 amino acids. This chain's CDR3 is CASGLGQGNGYTF. CDR3 nucleotides: TGTGCTAGTGGTTTGGGACAGGGGAATGGCTACACCTTC.

The chain has TRBV28 and TRBJ2-2; 8 nucleotides align to TRBD1. There are 17 residues in the CDR3. Losses at the gene ends were 5 bases for V and 7 bases for J; bases not matched to a gene: 15. Germline loops: CDR1 MDHEN, CDR2 SYDVKM. The CDR3 here is CASSEIQGGDKGGELFF. The CDR3 DNA is TGTGCCAGCAGTGAGATACAGGGGGGCGATAAAGGCGGGGAGCTGTTTTTT.

The chain links TRBV27 to TRBJ2-7; 7 positions match TRBD2. Germline V lookup: CDR1 MNHEY, CDR2 SMNVEV (reference sequence). The ends lost 3 bases at V and 2 bases at J; junction bases unmatched: 13. CDR3 length: 17 amino acids. CDR3 DNA: TGTGCCAGCAGTTTGAGGGCCTCTGGGGGAGGGACCTACGAGCAGTACTTC. Translating it yields CASSLRASGGGTYEQYF.

This rearrangement joins TRBV7-9 to TRBJ2-3, with a possible D match to TRBD2 (5 bases). CDR3 length: 11 residues. Germline-derived CDR1 and CDR2 are SEHNR and FQNEAQ (reference sequence). V was pared by 5 bases and J by 6 bases, with 6 bases between. The CDR3 protein is CASSRGDTQYF. The CDR3 DNA reads TGTGCCAGCAGCCGAGGGGATACGCAGTATTTT.

The J gene is TRBJ1-5, the V gene TRBV5-5, with 8 positions matching TRBD1. CDR1 is SGHKS, CDR2 YYEKEE, per germline (reference sequence). V lost 0 bases to trimming and J lost 3 bases; unmatched junction nucleotides: 8. The CDR3 covers 17 residues. The CDR3 DNA reads as TGTGCCAGCAGCTTGGCCGGAACGACAGGGGACAATCAGCCCCAGCATTTT. It translates to CASSLAGTTGDNQPQHF.

V gene TRBV28 combines with J gene TRBJ2-7; 15 nucleotides match TRBD2. Germline V gene sequence: CDR1 MDHEN, CDR2 SYDVKM. The length of the CDR3 is 15 residues. Germline trimming cut 5 bases from V and 6 bases from J; bases unmatched to any gene: 5. The CDR3 DNA follows: TGTGCCAGCAGTCCTCCGGGACTAGCGGGGGGCGAGCAGTACTTC. Translating it yields CASSPPGLAGGEQYF.

The chain has TRBV4-3 and TRBJ2-1; no reliable D call. Deletions cut 8 bases from V and 11 bases from J, with 13 bases between. Germline V CDR1 and CDR2: LGHNA, YSLEER. The CDR3 has 11 amino acids. The CDR3 nucleotides are TGCGCCAGCGTTTACTCGCTAAAGCAGTTCTTC. Its protein is CASVYSLKQFF.

The V call is TRBV7-9, the J call TRBJ1-2; D uncertain. From germline, CDR1 is SEHNR and CDR2 FQNEAQ (reference sequence). Trimming left V 1 base short and J 4 bases short, with 19 bases between. The CDR3 is made up of 17 amino acids. CDR3: CASSLVGMCRAGYGYTF. For the CDR3, the DNA is TGTGCCAGCAGCTTAGTAGGGATGTGTAGGGCAGGCTATGGCTACACCTTC.